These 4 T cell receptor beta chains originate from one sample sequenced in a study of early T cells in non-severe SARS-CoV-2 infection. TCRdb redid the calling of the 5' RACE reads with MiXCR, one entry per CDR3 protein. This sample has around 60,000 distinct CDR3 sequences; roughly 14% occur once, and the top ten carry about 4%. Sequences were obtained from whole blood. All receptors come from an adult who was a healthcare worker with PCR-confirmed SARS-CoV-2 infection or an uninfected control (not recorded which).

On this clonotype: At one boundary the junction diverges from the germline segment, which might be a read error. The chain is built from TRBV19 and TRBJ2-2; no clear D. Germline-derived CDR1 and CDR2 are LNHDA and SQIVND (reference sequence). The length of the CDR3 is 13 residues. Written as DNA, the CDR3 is TGTGCCGGTAGCCCAGGGAACACCGGGGAGCTGTTTTTT. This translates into CAGSPGNTGELFF.

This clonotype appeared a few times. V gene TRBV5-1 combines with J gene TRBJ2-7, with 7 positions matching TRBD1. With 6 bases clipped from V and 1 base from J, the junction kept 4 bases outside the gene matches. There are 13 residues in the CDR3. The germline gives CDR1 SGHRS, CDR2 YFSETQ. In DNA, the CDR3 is TGCGCCAGCACGGTCAGGGGGTCCTACGAGCAGTACTTC. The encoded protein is CASTVRGSYEQYF.

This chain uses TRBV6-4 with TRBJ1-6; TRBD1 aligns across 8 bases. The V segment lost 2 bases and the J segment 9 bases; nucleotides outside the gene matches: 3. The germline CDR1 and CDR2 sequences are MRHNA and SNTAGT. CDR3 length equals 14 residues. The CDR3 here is CASSDGQGSSPLHF. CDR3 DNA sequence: TGTGCCAGCAGTGACGGACAGGGAAGTTCACCCCTCCACTTT.

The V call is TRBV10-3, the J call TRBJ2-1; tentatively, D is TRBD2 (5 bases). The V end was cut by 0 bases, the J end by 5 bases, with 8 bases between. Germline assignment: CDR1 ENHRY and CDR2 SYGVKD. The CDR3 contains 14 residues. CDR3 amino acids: CAISESSGDNEQFF. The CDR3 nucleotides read TGTGCCATCAGTGAGTCGAGCGGAGACAATGAGCAGTTCTTC.